This entry concerns a single T cell receptor (beta chain). The sample holds many counts of this clonotype. No antigen is known for it. No per-base quality is available; no much larger clone lies one base away. Based on the germline V gene, the CDR1 and CDR2 sequences are SQVTM and ANQGSEA. The CDR3 numbers 13 residues from cysteine through phenylalanine. Of the read, only the CDR3 DNA is kept; its 39 bases are in frame from base 1. Clipping removes 6 bases from V and 8 bases from J, with 4 as the unmatched junction base count. The library was produced with 5' RACE. This sample was sequenced with a NextSeq 500. The TCR library protocol attached unique molecular identifiers to individual cDNA molecules to correct for sequencing error and PCR bias. Sequencing covered both TCR alpha and beta chains, and within each sample the abundances of alpha and beta sequences were tightly co-correlated. As for the original processing: V gene, J gene and CDR3 annotation of TCR sequences was performed with Decombinator V4. Expanded TCRs were defined as changing significantly between any two time points under a Poisson model with p below 0.0001. TCR abundances were normalised to the total number of TCRs sequenced per sample and expressed as counts per million. TRAV1-2 paired with TRAJ12, TRAJ20 or TRAJ33 defined MAIT TCRs, while TRAV10 paired with TRAJ18 defined iNKT TCRs. VDJdb, accessed 1 November 2021, was searched for CMV, EBV and SARS-CoV-2 annotated TCRs, with TCRs annotated for multiple antigens excluded. TCRdb's own reprocessing of the public reads used fastp at Q25 and MiXCR and kept productive beta chains. Entries are consolidated by CDR3 protein sequence, retaining the most common genes and DNA. The V and J calls were determined by TCRdb, not by the authors. The table for this sample lists 35,000 to 45,000 distinct CDR3 sequences; 9.5% to 15% of them were counted only once. The ten largest account for roughly a sixth of the sample.

The sample is drawn from a study of early T cells in non-severe SARS-CoV-2 infection (dated by TCRdb to about 2021). Some background on the complete study: Bulk RNA from unsorted whole blood was used for TCR sequencing, so alpha and beta chains could not be paired.

The paper's findings and limits, for the study overall: VDJdb matching was skewed toward anti-spike CD8 responses, so virus-specific expansions were likely underestimated and private and CD4 specificities were missed.

A case-control design nested within a healthcare worker cohort in London, UK, was used, with weekly nasopharyngeal swab PCR tests and blood sampling performed. Between 23 and 31 March 2020, the week of the UK lockdown, healthcare workers were enrolled and then followed up weekly for as long as 16 weeks. The clonotype originates from an adult who was a healthcare worker with PCR-confirmed SARS-CoV-2 infection or an uninfected control (not recorded which). The rearranged segments are TRBV29-1 and TRBJ2-2, and 12 junction bases match TRBD2. Sequencing was performed on whole blood. The DNA sequence is TGCAGCGTCCGACTAGCGGGAGCTGGGGAGCTGTTTTTT. Its amino acids are CSVRLAGAGELFF.